This TCR beta chain was captured in a study of early T cells in non-severe SARS-CoV-2 infection (dated by TCRdb to about 2021). As for the study more broadly: Because TCR sequencing relied on bulk RNA taken from unsorted whole blood, pairing of alpha and beta chains was not possible.

The investigation overall reported the following: VDJdb matching was skewed toward anti-spike CD8 responses and likely underestimated virus-specific expansions by missing private and CD4 specificities.

Trimming takes 2 bases from V and 2 bases from J, and the germline ends sit 10 bases apart. CDR1 and CDR2 (SEHNR, FQNEAQ) derive from the germline V gene (reference sequence). The CDR3, cysteine through phenylalanine, is 14 amino acids long. The only DNA kept is the CDR3, 42 bases in frame from the first base. In the case of this clonotype: Its antigen is currently not known. The sample holds no much larger clone one base away, and base qualities are not on file.

Libraries were constructed by 5' RACE. Sequencing took place on a NextSeq 500. The TCR library protocol attached unique molecular identifiers to individual cDNA molecules to correct for sequencing error and PCR bias. Both TCR alpha and beta chains were sequenced, and tight co-correlation was observed between alpha and beta sequence abundances in each sample. From the authors' description of their analysis: Decombinator V4 was used to annotate the V gene, J gene and CDR3 of the TCR sequences. Expanded TCRs were defined as changing significantly between any two time points under a Poisson model with p below 0.0001. Abundances of TCRs were expressed as counts per million after normalisation to the total number of TCRs sequenced in each sample. MAIT TCRs were defined by TRAV1-2 paired with TRAJ12, TRAJ20 or TRAJ33, and iNKT TCRs by TRAV10 paired with TRAJ18. VDJdb, accessed on 1 November 2021, was searched for TCRs annotated for CMV, EBV and SARS-CoV-2, and TCRs annotated for more than one antigen were excluded. TCRdb reprocessing: public reads trimmed at Q25 with fastp, clones called with MiXCR, in-frame beta chains kept. All rows with the same CDR3 protein become a single entry with the most common DNA and genes. For this entry, the V and J calls and clone size follow TCRdb and not the study's own pipeline. A total of 80,000 to 100,000 distinct CDR3 sequences appear in this sample, about 10% of them only once. The ten biggest clones cover approximately 4.5% of the sample.

A case-control design nested within a healthcare worker cohort in London, UK, was used, with weekly nasopharyngeal swab PCR tests and blood sampling performed. Healthcare workers were recruited between 23 and 31 March 2020, during the week of the UK lockdown, and were followed weekly for up to roughly 15 weeks. The chain employs TRBV7-9 and TRBJ2-7; the D gene identity is not certain. The clonotype was recovered from an adult who was a healthcare worker with PCR-confirmed SARS-CoV-2 infection or an uninfected control (not recorded which). The sequencing here drew on whole blood, taken at baseline. The DNA is as follows: TGTGCCAGCAGCTTAAGCCTGACACCCTACGAGCAGTACTTC. Translated, this gives CASSLSLTPYEQYF.